This T cell receptor beta chain was recovered during a study of shared clonotypes between healthy human individuals. V was pared by 5 bases and J by 0 bases, with 13 bases between. Germline V gene data show CDR1 as SGHNT and CDR2 as YYREEE (reference sequence). CDR3 length: 15 amino acids. Data came from immunoSEQ multiplex PCR; TCRdb stores just in-frame clones and leaves some out. The sample yields over 850,000 clones, approximately 80% seen once. This chain links TRBV5-4 with TRBJ2-3; D perhaps matches TRBD2 (5 bases). This sequence originates from a man aged 18 to 35 in good health. Some clones in this sample may be carry-over from other donors' samples. Sequenced material: memory CD4+ T cells from PBMCs. The subset was: CD45RA-negative fraction. Written as DNA, the CDR3 is TGTGCCAGCAGTTCCCGTTTAGCGAGCACAGATACGCAGTATTTT. Translated, it gives CASSSRLASTDTQYF.